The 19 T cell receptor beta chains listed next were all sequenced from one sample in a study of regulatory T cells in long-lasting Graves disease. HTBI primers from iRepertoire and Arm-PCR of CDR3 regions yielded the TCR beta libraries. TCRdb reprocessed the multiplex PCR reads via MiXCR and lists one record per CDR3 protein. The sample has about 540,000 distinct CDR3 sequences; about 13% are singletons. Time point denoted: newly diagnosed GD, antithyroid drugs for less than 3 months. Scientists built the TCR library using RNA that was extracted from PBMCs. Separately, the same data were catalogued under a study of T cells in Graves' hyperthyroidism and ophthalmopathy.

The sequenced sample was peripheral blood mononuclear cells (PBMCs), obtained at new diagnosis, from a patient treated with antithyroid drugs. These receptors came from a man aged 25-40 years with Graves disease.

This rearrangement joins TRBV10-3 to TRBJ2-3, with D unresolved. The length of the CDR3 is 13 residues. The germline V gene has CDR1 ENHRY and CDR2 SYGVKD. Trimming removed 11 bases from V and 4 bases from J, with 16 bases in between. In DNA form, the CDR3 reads TGTGCCGCCCGGACCTTAGAGGCAGATACGCAGTATTTT. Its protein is CAARTLEADTQYF.

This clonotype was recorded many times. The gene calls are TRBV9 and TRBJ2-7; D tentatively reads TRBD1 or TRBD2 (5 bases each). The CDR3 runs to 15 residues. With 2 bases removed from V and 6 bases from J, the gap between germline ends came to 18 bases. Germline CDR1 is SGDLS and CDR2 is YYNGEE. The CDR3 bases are TGTGCCAGCAGCGTGAACCCTAGTGGGGACCTCGAGCAGTACTTC. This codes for CASSVNPSGDLEQYF.

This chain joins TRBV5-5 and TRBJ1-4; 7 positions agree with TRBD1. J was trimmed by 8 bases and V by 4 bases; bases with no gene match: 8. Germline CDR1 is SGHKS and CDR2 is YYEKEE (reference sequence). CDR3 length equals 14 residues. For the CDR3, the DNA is TGTGCCAGCAGCGCAGGGGGGGTAGGAGAAAAACTGTTTTTT. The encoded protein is CASSAGGVGEKLFF.

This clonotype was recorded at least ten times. In nucleotides, the CDR3 is TGTGCCACCAGCAGAGATTTAGGGACAGGCCACCCCCGGGCGGGCTACGAGCAGTACTTC. It encodes CATSRDLGTGHPRAGYEQYF. V usage is TRBV15 and J usage is TRBJ2-7; 8 nucleotides match TRBD1. This CDR3 is 20 amino acids long. Germline-derived CDR1 and CDR2 are LNHNV and YYDKDF (reference sequence). Trimming took 0 bases from V and 3 from J; bases not matched to a gene: 19.

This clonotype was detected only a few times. CDR3 sequence: CASSLASHSYEQYF. The CDR3 region has the DNA TGTGCCAGCAGTTTAGCCAGCCACTCCTACGAGCAGTACTTC. The chain uses TRBV12-3 or TRBV12-4 and TRBJ2-7; D remains unclear. The V gene lost 0 bases and the J gene lost 0 bases, with 6 bases spanning the gap. This CDR3 has 14 amino acids.

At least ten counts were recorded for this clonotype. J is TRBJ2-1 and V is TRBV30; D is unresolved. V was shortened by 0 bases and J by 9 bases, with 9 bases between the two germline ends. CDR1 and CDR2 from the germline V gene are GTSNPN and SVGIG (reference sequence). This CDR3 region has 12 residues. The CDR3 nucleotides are TGTGCCTGGAGTGTATCCCCTCCTGAGCAGTTCTTC. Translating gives CAWSVSPPEQFF.

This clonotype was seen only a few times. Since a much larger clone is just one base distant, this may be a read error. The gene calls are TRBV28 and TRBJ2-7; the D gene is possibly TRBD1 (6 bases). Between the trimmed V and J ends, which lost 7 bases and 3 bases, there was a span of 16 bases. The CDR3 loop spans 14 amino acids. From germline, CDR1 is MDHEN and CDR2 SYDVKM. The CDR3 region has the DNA TGTGCCAGCAACCCACAGGCAGGGGACTACGAGCAGTACTTC. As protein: CASNPQAGDYEQYF.

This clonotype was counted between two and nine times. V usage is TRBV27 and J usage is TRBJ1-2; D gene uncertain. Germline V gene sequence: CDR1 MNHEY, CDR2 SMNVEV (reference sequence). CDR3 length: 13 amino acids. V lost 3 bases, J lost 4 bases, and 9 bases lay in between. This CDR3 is CASSFSDLYGYTF. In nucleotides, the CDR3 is TGTGCCAGCAGTTTCAGTGACCTCTATGGCTACACCTTC.

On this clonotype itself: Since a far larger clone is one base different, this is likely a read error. The CDR3 region has the DNA TGTGCCAGCAGCTCCACCCAGGATGAGCAGTACTTC. This encodes CASSSTQDEQYF. V is TRBV11-2 and J is TRBJ2-7, with D uncertain. V was trimmed by 4 bases and J by 7 bases, leaving 11 bases between them. CDR3 length: 12 amino acids. CDR1 and CDR2 (germline): SGHAT, FQNNGV.

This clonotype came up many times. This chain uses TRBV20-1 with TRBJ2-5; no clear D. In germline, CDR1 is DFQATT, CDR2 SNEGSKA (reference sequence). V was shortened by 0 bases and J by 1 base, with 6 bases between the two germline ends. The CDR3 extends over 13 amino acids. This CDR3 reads CSARDPLQETQYF. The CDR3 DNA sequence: TGCAGTGCTAGAGATCCCCTCCAAGAGACCCAGTACTTC.

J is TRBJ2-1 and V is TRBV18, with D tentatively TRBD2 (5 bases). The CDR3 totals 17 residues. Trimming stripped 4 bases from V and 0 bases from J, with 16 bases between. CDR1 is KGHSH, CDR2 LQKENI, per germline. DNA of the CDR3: TGTGCCAGCTCACACCCAATAGCGTCCCGCTCCTACAATGAGCAGTTCTTC. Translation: CASSHPIASRSYNEQFF.

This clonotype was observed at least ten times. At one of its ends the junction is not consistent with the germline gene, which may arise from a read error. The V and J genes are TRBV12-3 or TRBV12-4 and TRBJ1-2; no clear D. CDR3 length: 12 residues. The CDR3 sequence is CASSSLPTDSSF. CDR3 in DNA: TGTGCCAGCAGTTCCCTACCCACCGACTCTTCTTTC.

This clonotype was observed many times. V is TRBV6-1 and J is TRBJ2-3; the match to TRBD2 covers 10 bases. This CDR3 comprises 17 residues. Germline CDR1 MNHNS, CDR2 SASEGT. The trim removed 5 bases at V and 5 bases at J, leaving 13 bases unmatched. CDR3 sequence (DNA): TGTGCCAGCAGTCTTCGGGGGAGCGGGAGGGGCATAGATACGCAGTATTTT. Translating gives CASSLRGSGRGIDTQYF.

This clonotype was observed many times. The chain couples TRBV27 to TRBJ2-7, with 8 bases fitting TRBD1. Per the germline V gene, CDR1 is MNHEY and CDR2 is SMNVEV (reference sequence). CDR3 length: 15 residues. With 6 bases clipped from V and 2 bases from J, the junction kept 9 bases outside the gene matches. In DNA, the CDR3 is TGTGCCAGCAGCAGGACAGGGCGGACCGCCTACGAGCAGTACTTC. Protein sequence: CASSRTGRTAYEQYF.

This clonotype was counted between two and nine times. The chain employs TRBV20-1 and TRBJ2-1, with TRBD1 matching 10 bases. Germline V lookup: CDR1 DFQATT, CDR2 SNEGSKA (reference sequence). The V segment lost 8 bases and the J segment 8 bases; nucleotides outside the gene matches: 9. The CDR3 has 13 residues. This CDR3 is CSTADRGYHEQFF. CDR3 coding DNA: TGCAGTACCGCGGACAGGGGGTACCATGAGCAGTTCTTC.

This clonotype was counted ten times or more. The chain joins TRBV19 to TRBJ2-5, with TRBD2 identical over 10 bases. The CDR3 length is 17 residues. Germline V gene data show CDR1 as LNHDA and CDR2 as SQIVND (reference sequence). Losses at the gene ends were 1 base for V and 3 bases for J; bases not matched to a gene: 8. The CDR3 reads CASSIGTSGLAEETQYF. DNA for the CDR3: TGTGCCAGTAGTATAGGAACGTCCGGACTAGCGGAAGAGACCCAGTACTTC. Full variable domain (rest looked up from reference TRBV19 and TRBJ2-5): DGGITQSPKYLFRKEGQNVTLSCEQNLNHDAMYWYRQDPGQGLRLIYYSQIVNDFQKGDIAEGYSVSREKKESFPLTVTSAQKNPTAFYLCASSIGTSGLAEETQYFGPGTRLLVL.

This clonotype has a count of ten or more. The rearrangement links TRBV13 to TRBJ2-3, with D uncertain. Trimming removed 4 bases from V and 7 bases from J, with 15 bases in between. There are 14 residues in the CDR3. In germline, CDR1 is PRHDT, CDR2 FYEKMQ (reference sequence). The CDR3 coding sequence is TGTGCCAGCAGCTCAAGTTTTCTAGAGAATACGCAGTATTTT. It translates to CASSSSFLENTQYF.

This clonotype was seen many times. The CDR3 DNA is TGTGCCAGCAGCCCAGGGTACACTGAAGCTTTCTTT. The encoded protein is CASSPGYTEAFF. The genes are TRBV2 and TRBJ1-1; a possible D gene is TRBD1 (5 bases). The CDR3 runs to 12 residues. CDR1 and CDR2 from the germline V gene are SNHLY and FYNNEI. The V end was cut by 6 bases, the J end by 3 bases, with 8 bases between.

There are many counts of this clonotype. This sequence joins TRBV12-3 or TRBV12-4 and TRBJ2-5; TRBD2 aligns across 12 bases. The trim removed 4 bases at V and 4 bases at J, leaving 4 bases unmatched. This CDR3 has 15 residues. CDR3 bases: TGTGCCAGCAGTTCCTTGACTAGCGGGAGAGAGACCCAGTACTTC. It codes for CASSSLTSGRETQYF.